This entry describes one T cell receptor (beta chain). The same CDR3 also results from other DNA sequences found in this sample. Original data processing: Reference gene primers were amplified, and this amplification served to estimate nucleated cell counts. Generated by immunoSEQ multiplex PCR, the TCRdb table keeps only in-frame clones and is missing some. The V and J calls and the clone size are those of that table, but D and trimming were determined from the DNA. Of about 170,000 clones detected, about 85% appear once; the ten largest clones hold roughly 8.8%. During active infection, Seattle patients enrolled and were then monitored through disease. V dropped 7 bases and J dropped 7; count of bases not matched to a gene: 7. The CDR3 covers 14 residues. Germline V gives CDR1 SEHNR, CDR2 FQNEAQ (reference sequence). The data stem from a study of blood T cell repertoires in COVID-19. For the study at large: Researchers got acute and convalescent COVID-19 samples from the United States, Italy and Spain.

Sequencing was performed on peripheral blood. The receptor was isolated from a woman over 75 with COVID-19, enrolled during active disease. The rearrangement uses TRBV7-9 and TRBJ2-7, with 13 bases aligning to TRBD2. The CDR3 coding sequence is TGTGCCAGCACCGGACTAGCGGGGGCGGGGGAGCAGTACTTC. It codes for CASTGLAGAGEQYF.